This T cell receptor (beta chain) was identified during a study of shared clonotypes between healthy human individuals. General study findings and limits: Generally, naive subsets came out with larger estimated richness than memory subsets.

Notes on this clone: Its target is not known.

CDR1 LNHDA and CDR2 SQIVND come from the germline V gene (reference sequence). V shed 5 bases and J shed 5 bases, with 16 bases lying between them. This CDR3 contains 15 residues. Sequencing used immunoSEQ multiplex PCR; TCRdb keeps in-frame clones, though not all of them. Here the sample spans 550,000 to 750,000 clones, 92% being singletons. CD8 cells regarded as naive lacked CD45RO, were positively chosen for CCR7, and omitted terminally differentiated effector memory CD45RA+ cells. The receptor comes from a young man in good health. The sample taken for sequencing was naive CD8+ T cells sorted from blood. This chain connects TRBV19 to TRBJ2-1, with D possibly matching TRBD2 (5 bases). The CDR3 protein is CASSWTSFGHNEQFF. The DNA of the CDR3 is TGTGCCAGTAGTTGGACTTCCTTTGGACACAATGAGCAGTTCTTC.